In its sample, the clone carrying this TCR beta chain was seen many times. This specimen belongs to a study of blood T cells in healthy people across ages. The draw of peripheral blood yielded ten milliliters from each donor. Sample-barcoded 5' priming and a J-beta primer mix drove a second PCR of 7 to 11 cycles. Each CDR3 protein is one row after TCRdb ran MiXCR on the 5' RACE reads. Altogether 600,000 or so distinct CDR3 sequences are present, approximately 30% being singletons, with the ten largest covering 15% to 19%. Trimming cost V 0 bases and J 4 bases, with 14 bases left between them. CDR3 length: 16 residues. From germline, CDR1 is SGHTA and CDR2 FQGNSA.

The chain combines TRBV7-2 with TRBJ2-3; possible D gene TRBD1, 5 bases. The sample was blood. The sequence was collected from a woman of 80 years or more in good health. CDR3 in DNA: TGTGCCAGCAGCTTAGCCTCAGGGTATGGAGCAGATACGCAGTATTTT. It encodes CASSLASGYGADTQYF.